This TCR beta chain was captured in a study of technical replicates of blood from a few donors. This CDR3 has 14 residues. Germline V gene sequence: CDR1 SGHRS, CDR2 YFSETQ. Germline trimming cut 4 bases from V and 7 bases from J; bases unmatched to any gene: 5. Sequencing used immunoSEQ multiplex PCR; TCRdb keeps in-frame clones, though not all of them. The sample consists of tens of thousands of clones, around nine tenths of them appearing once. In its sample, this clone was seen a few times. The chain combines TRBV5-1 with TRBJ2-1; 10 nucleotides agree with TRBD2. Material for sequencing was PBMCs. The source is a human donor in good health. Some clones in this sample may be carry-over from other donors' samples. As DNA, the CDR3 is TGCGCCAGCAGCCCGACAGCGGGGGGGAATGAGCAGTTCTTC. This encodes CASSPTAGGNEQFF.